This TCR beta chain derives from a study of blood T cell repertoires in COVID-19. The wider study: From T cells, B-cell-depleted T cells, or PBMCs came the material, which was cDNA or gDNA.

Germline-derived CDR1 and CDR2 are SGHNT and YYREEE (reference sequence). The CDR3 sequence is 15 residues long. V was pared by 2 bases and J by 6 bases, with 5 bases of the junction left unmatched. Per the study methods: Scientists estimated how many nucleated cells there were by amplifying reference gene primers. TCRdb's copy holds only in-frame clones and misses some; the assay was immunoSEQ multiplex PCR. V and J calls plus clone size are reproduced from that table; the DNA served to infer D and trimming. The sample yields roughly 330,000 clones, 85% to 90% seen once. The V call is TRBV5-4, the J call TRBJ1-5; 10 bases agree with TRBD1. This receptor was obtained from a woman in her forties or fifties with active or convalescent COVID-19. The sample taken for sequencing was peripheral blood. This CDR3 is CASSFGQGDTQPQHF. The CDR3 nucleotides are TGTGCCAGCAGCTTCGGACAGGGGGACACTCAGCCCCAGCATTTT.